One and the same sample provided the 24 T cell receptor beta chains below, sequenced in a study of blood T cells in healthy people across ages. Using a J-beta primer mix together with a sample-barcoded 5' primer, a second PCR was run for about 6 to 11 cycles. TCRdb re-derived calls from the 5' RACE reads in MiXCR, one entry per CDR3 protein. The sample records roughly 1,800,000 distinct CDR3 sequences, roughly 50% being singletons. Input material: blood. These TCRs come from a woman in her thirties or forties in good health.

CDR3 in amino acids: CASSYQDRGLGAFF. The CDR3 DNA follows: TGTGCCAGCAGTTACCAGGACAGGGGGCTAGGAGCTTTCTTT. The rearrangement joins TRBV6-5 to TRBJ1-1; 11 bases line up with TRBD1. This CDR3 has 14 residues. The germline V gene encodes CDR1 MNHEY and CDR2 SVGAGI. V lost 2 bases, J lost 10 bases, and 6 bases stayed unmatched.

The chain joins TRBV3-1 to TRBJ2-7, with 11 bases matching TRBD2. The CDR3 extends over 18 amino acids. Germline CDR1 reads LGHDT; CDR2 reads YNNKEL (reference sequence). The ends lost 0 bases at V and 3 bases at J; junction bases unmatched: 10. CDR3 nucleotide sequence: TGTGCCAGCAGCCAAGAAGCTTTCCTAGCGGGGGGATACTACGAGCAGTACTTC. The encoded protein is CASSQEAFLAGGYYEQYF.

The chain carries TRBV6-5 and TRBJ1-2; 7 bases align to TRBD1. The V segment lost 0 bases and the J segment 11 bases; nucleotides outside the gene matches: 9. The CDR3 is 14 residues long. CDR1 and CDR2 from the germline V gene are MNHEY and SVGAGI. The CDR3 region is CASSYSGTVEGYTF. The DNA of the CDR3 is TGTGCCAGCAGTTACTCCGGGACAGTCGAAGGTTACACCTTC.

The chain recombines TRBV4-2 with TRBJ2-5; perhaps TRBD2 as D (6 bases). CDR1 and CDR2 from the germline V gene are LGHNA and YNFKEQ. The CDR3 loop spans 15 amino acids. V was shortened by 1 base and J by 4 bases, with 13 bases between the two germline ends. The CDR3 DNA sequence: TGTGCCAGCAGCCAAGTAGGGGAGGTAGGAGAGACCCAGTACTTC. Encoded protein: CASSQVGEVGETQYF.

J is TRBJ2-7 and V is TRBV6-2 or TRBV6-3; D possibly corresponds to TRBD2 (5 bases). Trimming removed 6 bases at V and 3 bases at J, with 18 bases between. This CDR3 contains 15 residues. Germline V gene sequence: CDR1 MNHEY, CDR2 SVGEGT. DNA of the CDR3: TGTGCCAGCAGCGCCCGAGGAGGTCCCAGCTACGAGCAGTACTTC. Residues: CASSARGGPSYEQYF.

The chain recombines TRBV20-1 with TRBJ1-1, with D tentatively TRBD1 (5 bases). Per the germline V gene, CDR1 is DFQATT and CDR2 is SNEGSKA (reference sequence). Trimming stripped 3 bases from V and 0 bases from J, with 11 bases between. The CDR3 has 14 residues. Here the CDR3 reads CSASRGPLNTEAFF. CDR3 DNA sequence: TGCAGTGCTAGTCGGGGCCCCCTGAACACTGAAGCTTTCTTT.

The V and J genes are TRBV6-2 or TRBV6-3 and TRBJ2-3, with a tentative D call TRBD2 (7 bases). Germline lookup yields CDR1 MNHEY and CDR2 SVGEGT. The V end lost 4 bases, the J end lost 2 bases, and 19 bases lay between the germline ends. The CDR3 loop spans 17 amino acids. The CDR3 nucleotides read TGTGCCAGCAGTTCCCTGAGGGGGGGCCAAGTCACAGATACGCAGTATTTT. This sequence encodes CASSSLRGGQVTDTQYF.

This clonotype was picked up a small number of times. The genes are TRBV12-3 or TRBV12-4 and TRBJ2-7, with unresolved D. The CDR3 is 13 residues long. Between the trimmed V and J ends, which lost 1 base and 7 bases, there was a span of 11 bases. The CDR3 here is CASSLVGMGEQYF. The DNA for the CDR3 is TGTGCCAGCAGTTTAGTTGGGATGGGGGAGCAGTACTTC.

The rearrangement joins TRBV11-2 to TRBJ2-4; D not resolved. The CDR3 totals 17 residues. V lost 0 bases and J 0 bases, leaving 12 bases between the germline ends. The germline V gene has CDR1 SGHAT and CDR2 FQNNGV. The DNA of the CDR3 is TGTGCCAGCAGCTTAGACTCACTGATCCTAGCCAAAAACATTCAGTACTTC. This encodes CASSLDSLILAKNIQYF.

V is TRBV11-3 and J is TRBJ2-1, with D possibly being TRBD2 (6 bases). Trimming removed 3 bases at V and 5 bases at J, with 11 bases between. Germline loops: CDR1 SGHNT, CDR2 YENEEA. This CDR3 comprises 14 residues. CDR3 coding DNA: TGTGCCAGCAGCTTTCGTAGCGGACACAATGAGCAGTTCTTC. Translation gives CASSFRSGHNEQFF.

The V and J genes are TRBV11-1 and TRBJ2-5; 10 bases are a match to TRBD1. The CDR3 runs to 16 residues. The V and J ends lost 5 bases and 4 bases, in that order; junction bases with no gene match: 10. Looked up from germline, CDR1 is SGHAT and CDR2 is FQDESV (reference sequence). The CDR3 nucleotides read TGTGCCAGCAGCCCGGCCGCGGGACAGGGGACAGAGACCCAGTACTTC. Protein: CASSPAAGQGTETQYF.

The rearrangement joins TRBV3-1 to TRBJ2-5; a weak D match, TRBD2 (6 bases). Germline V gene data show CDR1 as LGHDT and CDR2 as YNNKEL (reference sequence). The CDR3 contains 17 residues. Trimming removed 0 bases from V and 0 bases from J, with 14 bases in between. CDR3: CASSQEGVLAHQETQYF. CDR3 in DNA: TGTGCCAGCAGCCAAGAGGGGGTTCTAGCGCACCAAGAGACCCAGTACTTC.

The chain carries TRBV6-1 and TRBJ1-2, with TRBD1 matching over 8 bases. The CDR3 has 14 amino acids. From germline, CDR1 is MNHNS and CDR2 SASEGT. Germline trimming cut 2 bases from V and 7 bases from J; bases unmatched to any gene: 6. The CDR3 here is CASSELAGGIGYTF. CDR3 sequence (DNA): TGTGCCAGCAGTGAATTGGCAGGGGGCATTGGCTACACCTTC.

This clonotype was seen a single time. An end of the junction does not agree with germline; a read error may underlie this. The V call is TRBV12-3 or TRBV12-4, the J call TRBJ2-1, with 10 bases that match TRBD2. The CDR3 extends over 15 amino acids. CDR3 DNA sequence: TGTGCCAGCAGTATAGCGGGGGGAATTAACATTGAGCAGTTCTTC. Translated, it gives CASSIAGGINIEQFF.

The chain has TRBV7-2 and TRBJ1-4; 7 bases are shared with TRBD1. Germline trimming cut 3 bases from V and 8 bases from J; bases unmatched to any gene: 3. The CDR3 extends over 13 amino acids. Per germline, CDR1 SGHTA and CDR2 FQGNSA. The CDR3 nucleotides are TGTGCCAGCAGCTTCCAGGGGGTCGAAAAACTGTTTTTT. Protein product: CASSFQGVEKLFF.

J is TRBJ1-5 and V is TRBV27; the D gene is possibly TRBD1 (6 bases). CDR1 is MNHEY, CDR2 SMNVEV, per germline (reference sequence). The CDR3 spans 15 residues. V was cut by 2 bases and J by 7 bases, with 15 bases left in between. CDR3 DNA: TGTGCCAGCAGTTTAGGGGGCAGGGCAGGCCAGCCCCAGCATTTT. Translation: CASSLGGRAGQPQHF.

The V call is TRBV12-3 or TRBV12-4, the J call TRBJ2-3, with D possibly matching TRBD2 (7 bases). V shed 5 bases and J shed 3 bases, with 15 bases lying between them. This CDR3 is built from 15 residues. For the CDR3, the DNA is TGTGCCAGCAGTATAGTGGGGGGGCTGACAGATACGCAGTATTTT. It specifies CASSIVGGLTDTQYF.

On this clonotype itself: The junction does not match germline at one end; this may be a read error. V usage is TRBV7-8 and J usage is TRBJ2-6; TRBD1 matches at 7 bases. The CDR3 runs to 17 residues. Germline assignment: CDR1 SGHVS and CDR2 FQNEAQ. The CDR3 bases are TGTGCCAGCAGCAACCGGGACAGAGGTACTGGGGTCAACGTCCTGACTTTC. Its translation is CASSNRDRGTGVNVLTF.

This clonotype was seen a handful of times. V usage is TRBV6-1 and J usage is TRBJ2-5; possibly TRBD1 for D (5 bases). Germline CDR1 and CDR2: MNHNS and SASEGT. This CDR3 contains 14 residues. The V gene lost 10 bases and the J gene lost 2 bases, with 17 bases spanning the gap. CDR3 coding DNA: TGTGCCAATCGCCCAGGGTTTCTTCAAGAGACCCAGTACTTC. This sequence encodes CANRPGFLQETQYF.

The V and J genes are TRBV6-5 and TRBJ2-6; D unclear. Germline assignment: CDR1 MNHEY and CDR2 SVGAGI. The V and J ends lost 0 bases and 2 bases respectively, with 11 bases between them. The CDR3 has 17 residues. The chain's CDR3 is CASSYSIAPAGANVLTF. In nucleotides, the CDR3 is TGTGCCAGCAGTTACTCGATCGCCCCCGCTGGGGCCAACGTCCTGACTTTC.

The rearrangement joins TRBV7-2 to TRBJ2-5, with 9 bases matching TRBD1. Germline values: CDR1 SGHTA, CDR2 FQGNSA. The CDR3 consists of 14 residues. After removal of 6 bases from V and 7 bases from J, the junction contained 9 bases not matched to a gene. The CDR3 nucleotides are TGTGCCAGCAGTTTTTCCCGACAGGGGGGGACCCAGTACTTC. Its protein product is CASSFSRQGGTQYF.

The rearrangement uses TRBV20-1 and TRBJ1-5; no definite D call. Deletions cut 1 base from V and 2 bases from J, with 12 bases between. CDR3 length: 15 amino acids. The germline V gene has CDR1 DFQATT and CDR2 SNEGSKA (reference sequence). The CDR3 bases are TGCAGTGCTAGAGCCCTCCTAACCGGCAATCAGCCCCAGCATTTT. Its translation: CSARALLTGNQPQHF.

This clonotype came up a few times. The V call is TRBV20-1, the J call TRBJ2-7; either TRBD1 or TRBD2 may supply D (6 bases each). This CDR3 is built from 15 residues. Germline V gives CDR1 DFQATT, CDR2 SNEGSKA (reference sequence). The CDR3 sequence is CGLVGGGRGSYEQYF. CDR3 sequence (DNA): TGCGGATTGGTGGGGGGTGGCAGGGGATCCTACGAGCAGTACTTC.

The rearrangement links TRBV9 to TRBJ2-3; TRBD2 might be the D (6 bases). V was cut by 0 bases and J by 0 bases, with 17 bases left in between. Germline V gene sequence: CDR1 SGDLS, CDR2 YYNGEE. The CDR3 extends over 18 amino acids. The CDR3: CASSVGGAGPSSTDTQYF. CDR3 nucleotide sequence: TGTGCCAGCAGCGTAGGCGGGGCCGGACCGTCTAGCACAGATACGCAGTATTTT.